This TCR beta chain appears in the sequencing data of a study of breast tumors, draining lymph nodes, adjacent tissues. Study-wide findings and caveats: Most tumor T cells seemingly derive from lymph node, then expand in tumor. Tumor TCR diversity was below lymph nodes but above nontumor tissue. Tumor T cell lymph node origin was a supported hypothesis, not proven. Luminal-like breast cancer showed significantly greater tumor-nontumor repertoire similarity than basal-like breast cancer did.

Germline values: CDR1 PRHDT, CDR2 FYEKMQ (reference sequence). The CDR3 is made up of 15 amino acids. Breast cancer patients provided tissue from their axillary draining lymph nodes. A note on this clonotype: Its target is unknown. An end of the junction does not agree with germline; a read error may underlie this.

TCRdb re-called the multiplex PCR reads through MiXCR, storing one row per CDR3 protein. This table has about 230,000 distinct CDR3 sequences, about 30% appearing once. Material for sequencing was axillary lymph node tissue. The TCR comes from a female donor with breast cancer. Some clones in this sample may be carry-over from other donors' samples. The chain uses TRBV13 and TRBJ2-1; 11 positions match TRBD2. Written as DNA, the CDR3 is TGTGCCGGCAGCTTACTAGCGGGAGTTACGAATGAGCAGTTCTTC. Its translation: CAGSLLAGVTNEQFF.